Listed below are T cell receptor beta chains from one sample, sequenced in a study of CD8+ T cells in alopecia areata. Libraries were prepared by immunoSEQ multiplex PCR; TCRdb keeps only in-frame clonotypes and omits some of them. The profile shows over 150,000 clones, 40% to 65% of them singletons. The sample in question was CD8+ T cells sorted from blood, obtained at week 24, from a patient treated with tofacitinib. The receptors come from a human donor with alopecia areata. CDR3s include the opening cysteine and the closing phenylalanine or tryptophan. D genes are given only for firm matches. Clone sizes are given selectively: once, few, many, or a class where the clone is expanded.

DNA: TGTGCCAGCAGCGGGGCCCGGGGGACAGATACGCAGTATTTT
CDR3: CASSGARGTDTQYF
D: NA
size: NA
V: TRBV9
J: TRBJ2-3

DNA: TGCAGCGCAGGGGGGGCCGAGCAGTACTTC
CDR3: CSAGGAEQYF
D: NA
size: few
V: TRBV29-1
J: TRBJ2-7

DNA: TGCAGCGTTGAAGAGGCCTCTAGAGGGTACGAGCAGTACTTC
CDR3: CSVEEASRGYEQYF
D: NA
size: NA
V: TRBV29-1
J: TRBJ2-7

DNA: TGTGCCAGCTCAAACCGGGACAGCTCCTACGAGCAGTACTTC
CDR3: CASSNRDSSYEQYF
D: TRBD1
size: NA
V: TRBV5-8
J: TRBJ2-7

DNA: TGCGCCAGCAGCCAAGAAAGGACAGGGAATAATTCACCCCTCCACTTT
CDR3: CASSQERTGNNSPLHF
D: TRBD1
size: NA
V: TRBV4-1
J: TRBJ1-6

DNA: TGTGCCAGCAGCTTAGACAGGGAGCAAGAGACCCAGTACTTC
CDR3: CASSLDREQETQYF
D: NA
size: once
V: TRBV7-2
J: TRBJ2-5

DNA: TGTGCCAGCACGGGGTTCGAGCAGTTCTTC
CDR3: CASTGFEQFF
D: NA
size: NA
V: TRBV6-6
J: TRBJ2-1

DNA: TGCGCCAGCAGCCCGGGACAGTTCGGAACCGGGGAGCTGTTTTTT
CDR3: CASSPGQFGTGELFF
D: TRBD1
size: NA
V: TRBV5-1
J: TRBJ2-2

DNA: TGCGCCAGCAGACTCAAGAGACAGGGGACTTCACCCCTCCACTTT
CDR3: CASRLKRQGTSPLHF
D: TRBD1
size: once
V: TRBV5-1
J: TRBJ1-6

DNA: TGTGCCAGTACCGGGGAATTCAGGGGGAACACTGAAGCTTTCTTT
CDR3: CASTGEFRGNTEAFF
D: NA
size: NA
V: TRBV19
J: TRBJ1-1